The entry below describes one TCR beta chain. Unmatched junction bases numbered 10, after V lost 7 bases and J lost 5 bases. This CDR3 is 14 amino acids long. Germline assignment: CDR1 MNHEY and CDR2 SMNVEV (reference sequence). TCR beta sequencing was performed on blood CD8+ and CD4+ T cells. FACS was used to enrich TEMRA cells, whereas the CD8+ and CD4+ T cells were obtained by negative isolation. This sample was taken from a study of CD8 T cells in Susac syndrome. Reverse transcription of about 0.45 to 1 ug RNA was carried out with random hexamers. TCRdb re-analysed the immunoSEQ multiplex PCR reads in MiXCR, keeping a single row per CDR3 protein. This sample has around 150,000 distinct CDR3 sequences; 94% occur once, and the top ten carry around 0.093%.

The chain recombines TRBV27 with TRBJ2-5; 7 bases agree with TRBD2. The TCR originated in a human donor with multiple sclerosis. Sequencing was done on a sample of CD4+ T cells from PBMCs. This CDR3 reads CASKTLAGEETQYF. In DNA, the CDR3 is TGTGCCAGCAAGACTCTCGCGGGAGAGGAGACCCAGTACTTC.